This TCR beta chain comes out of a study of neoadjuvant anti-PD-1 for oral cavity cancer. In the study overall: Non-progressing patients received a fourth nivolumab dose near day 43, then surgery on days 50-56.

Analysis of PBMCs was direct, with no culture step. Trimming cost V 0 bases and J 3 bases; bases outside gene matches: 2. The germline V gene has CDR1 MNHEY and CDR2 SVGAGI. The CDR3 has 15 amino acids. As regards this clone: The antigen is undetermined.

Some clones are missing from TCRdb's copy, which holds only in-frame ones; the method was immunoSEQ multiplex PCR. The sample holds over 15,000 clones; less than 80% are singletons and the top ten take about 2.6%. Study results and caveats: PBMC Gini-index clonality exceeded responders' in non-responders post-nivolumab.

The V call is TRBV6-5, the J call TRBJ1-5, with 7 bases identical to TRBD1. Specimen: PBMCs, collected before nivolumab (anti-PD-1) treatment. This sequence originates from a person between 40 and 79 years old with oral cavity squamous cell carcinoma. The CDR3 reads CASSYSTGHNQPQHF. In DNA form, the CDR3 reads TGTGCCAGCAGTTACTCGACAGGGCACAATCAGCCCCAGCATTTT.